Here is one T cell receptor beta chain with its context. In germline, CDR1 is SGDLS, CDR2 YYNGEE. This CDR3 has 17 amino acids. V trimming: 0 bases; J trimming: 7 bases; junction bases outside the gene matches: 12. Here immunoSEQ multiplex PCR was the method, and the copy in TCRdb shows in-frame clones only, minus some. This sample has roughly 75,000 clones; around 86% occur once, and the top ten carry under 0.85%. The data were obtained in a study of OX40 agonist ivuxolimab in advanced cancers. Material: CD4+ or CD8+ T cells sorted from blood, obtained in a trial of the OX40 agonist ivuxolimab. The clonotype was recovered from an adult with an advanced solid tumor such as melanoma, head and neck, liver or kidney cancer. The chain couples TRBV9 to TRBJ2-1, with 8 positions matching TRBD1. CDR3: CASSVALGQGDGNEQFF. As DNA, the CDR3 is TGTGCCAGCAGCGTAGCCCTAGGACAGGGAGATGGAAATGAGCAGTTCTTC.